The 13 T cell receptor beta chains below all came from one sample that was sequenced in a study of T cells expressing NK-cell markers. Reprocessing the 5' RACE reads, TCRdb reports a single entry for every CDR3 protein and omits DNA. This sample's clone table lists about 260,000 distinct CDR3 sequences. Input material: blood T cells: a sorted CD56 or NKG2C T cell subset, CD4+ or CD8+ T cells, or bulk PBMC T cells (not recorded which). These receptors came from a man between 18 and 29 years old in good health.

The chain joins TRBV12-3 or TRBV12-4 to TRBJ2-1. The CDR3 covers 11 residues. The CDR3 is CASSPTPSAFF.

The chain employs TRBV4-3 and TRBJ2-7; the D call of TRBD2 rests on TCRdb alone, since no DNA is present to check it. CDR3 length: 15 amino acids. Germline V gives CDR1 LGHNA, CDR2 YSLEER. Here the CDR3 reads CASQSSLAAYYEQYF.

The chain links TRBV5-6 to TRBJ1-4. From germline, CDR1 is SGHDT and CDR2 YYEEEE. The length of the CDR3 is 15 residues. This CDR3 reads CASSLETTTNEKLFF.

V and J are TRBV6-6 and TRBJ1-5. Germline CDR1 reads MNHNY; CDR2 reads SVGAGI (reference sequence). This CDR3 contains 13 residues. The CDR3: CASSYPGNQPQHF.

The chain recombines TRBV4-3 with TRBJ2-1; TCRdb indicates TRBD2, and absent DNA this call remains unverified. CDR1 is LGHNA, CDR2 YSLEER, per germline. This CDR3 is built from 13 residues. CDR3 protein: CASSQSLAPEQFF.

The chain has TRBV20-1 and TRBJ2-3; the TCRdb call, TRBD1, lacks DNA for checking. The V gene's germline CDR1 is DFQATT and CDR2 SNEGSKA (reference sequence). CDR3 length equals 15 residues. CDR3 sequence reads: CSARGDKGTLQTQYF.

This chain connects TRBV9 to TRBJ1-2; TCRdb proposes TRBD1, but this gene call is untestable without DNA. The CDR3 spans 14 residues. CDR1 is SGDLS, CDR2 YYNGEE, per germline. The CDR3 region is CASSVGTGRYGYTF.

The chain carries TRBV3-1 and TRBJ2-1; TCRdb's assignment of TRBD2 cannot be checked, as there is no DNA. The CDR3 has 18 residues. From germline, CDR1 is LGHDT and CDR2 YNNKEL (reference sequence). CDR3 sequence reads: CASSHSLAGGISYNEQFF.

The rearrangement uses TRBV27 and TRBJ1-4. The length of the CDR3 is 13 residues. Germline lookup yields CDR1 MNHEY and CDR2 SMNVEV (reference sequence). CDR3: CASSFVANEKLFF. Full variable domain (rest looked up from reference TRBV27 and TRBJ1-4): EAQVTQNPRYLITVTGKKLTVTCSQNMNHEYMSWYRQDPGLGLRQIYYSMNVEVTDKGDVPEGYKVSRKEKRNFPLILESPSPNQTSLYFCASSFVANEKLFFGSGTQLSVL.

The chain links TRBV7-6 to TRBJ2-1; TCRdb returns TRBD1, unconfirmable since there is no DNA. The CDR3 is made up of 17 amino acids. Germline assignment: CDR1 SGHVS and CDR2 FNYEAQ. This CDR3 is CASSLVARQGHMSGQFF.

The V and J genes are TRBV20-1 and TRBJ2-7; TCRdb reports TRBD1, a call that lacks DNA to check it against. This CDR3 has 14 amino acids. Germline V gene data show CDR1 as DFQATT and CDR2 as SNEGSKA (reference sequence). CDR3 loop: CSASGAGFSYEQYF.

This chain joins TRBV29-1 and TRBJ1-2; the TCRdb D gene call, TRBD1, has no DNA to confirm it. Germline V gene sequence: CDR1 SQVTM, CDR2 ANQGSEA. This CDR3 spans 16 amino acids. CDR3 amino acids: CSVLRDRVRGGYGYTF.

The V and J genes are TRBV10-3 and TRBJ2-1. This CDR3 spans 11 amino acids. The germline CDR1 and CDR2 sequences are ENHRY and SYGVKD. CDR3 region: CAITKDNEQFF.